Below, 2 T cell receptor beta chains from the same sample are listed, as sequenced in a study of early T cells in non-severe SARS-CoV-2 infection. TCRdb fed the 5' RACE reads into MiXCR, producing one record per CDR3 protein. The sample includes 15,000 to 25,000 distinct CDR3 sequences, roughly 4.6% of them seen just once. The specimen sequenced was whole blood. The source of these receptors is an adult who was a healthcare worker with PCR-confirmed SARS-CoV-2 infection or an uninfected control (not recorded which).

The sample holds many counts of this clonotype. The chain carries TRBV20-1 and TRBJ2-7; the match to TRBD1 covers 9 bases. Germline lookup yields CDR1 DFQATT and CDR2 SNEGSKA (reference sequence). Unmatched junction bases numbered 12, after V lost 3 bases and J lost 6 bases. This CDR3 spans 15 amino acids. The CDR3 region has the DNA TGCAGTGCTAGGTACACCGGGACAGGGCTGACCGAGCAGTACTTC. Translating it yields CSARYTGTGLTEQYF.

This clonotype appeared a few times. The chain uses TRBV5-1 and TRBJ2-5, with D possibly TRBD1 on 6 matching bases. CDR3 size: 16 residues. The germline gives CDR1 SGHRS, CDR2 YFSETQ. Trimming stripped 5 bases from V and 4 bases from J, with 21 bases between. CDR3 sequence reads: CASRVQGQTERETQYF. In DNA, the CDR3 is TGCGCCAGCAGAGTACAGGGTCAGACGGAGCGAGAGACCCAGTACTTC. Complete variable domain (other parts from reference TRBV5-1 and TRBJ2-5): KAGVTQTPRYLIKTRGQQVTLSCSPISGHRSVSWYQQTPGQGLQFLFEYFSETQRNKGNFPGRFSGRQFSNSRSEMNVSTLELGDSALYLCASRVQGQTERETQYFGPGTRLLVL.